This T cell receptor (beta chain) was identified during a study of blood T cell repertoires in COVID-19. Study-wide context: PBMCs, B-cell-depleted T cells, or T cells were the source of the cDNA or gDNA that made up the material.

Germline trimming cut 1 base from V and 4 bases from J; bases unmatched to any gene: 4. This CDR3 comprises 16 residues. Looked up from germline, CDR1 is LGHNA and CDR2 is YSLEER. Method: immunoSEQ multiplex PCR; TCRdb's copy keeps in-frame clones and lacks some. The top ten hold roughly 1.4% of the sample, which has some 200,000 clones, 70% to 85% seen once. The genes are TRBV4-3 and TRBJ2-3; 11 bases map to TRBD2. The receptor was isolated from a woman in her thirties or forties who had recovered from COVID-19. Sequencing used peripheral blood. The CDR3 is CASSQGSSGGSDTQYF. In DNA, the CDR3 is TGCGCCAGCAGCCAAGGGTCTAGCGGGGGGTCAGATACGCAGTATTTT.